What follows is one T cell receptor (beta chain) and its context. Some clones are missing from TCRdb's copy, which holds only in-frame ones; the method was immunoSEQ multiplex PCR. This sample carries roughly 93,000 clones, roughly 90% of them seen once, and the ten largest clones take roughly 24%. Looked up from germline, CDR1 is KGHDR and CDR2 is SFDVKD. Trimming took off 1 base at V and 3 bases at J, with 7 bases between the two ends. The CDR3 sequence is 14 residues long. The data were obtained in a study of T cell responses to AZD1222 COVID-19 vaccine. This sequence was found in an adult in good health. The chain is built from TRBV24-1 and TRBJ2-3; the D is unclear. Sequenced material: peripheral blood, taken on day 0 of AZD1222 vaccination. The CDR3 loop is CATSDLFETDTQYF. CDR3 bases: TGTGCCACCAGTGATTTATTCGAGACAGATACGCAGTATTTT.